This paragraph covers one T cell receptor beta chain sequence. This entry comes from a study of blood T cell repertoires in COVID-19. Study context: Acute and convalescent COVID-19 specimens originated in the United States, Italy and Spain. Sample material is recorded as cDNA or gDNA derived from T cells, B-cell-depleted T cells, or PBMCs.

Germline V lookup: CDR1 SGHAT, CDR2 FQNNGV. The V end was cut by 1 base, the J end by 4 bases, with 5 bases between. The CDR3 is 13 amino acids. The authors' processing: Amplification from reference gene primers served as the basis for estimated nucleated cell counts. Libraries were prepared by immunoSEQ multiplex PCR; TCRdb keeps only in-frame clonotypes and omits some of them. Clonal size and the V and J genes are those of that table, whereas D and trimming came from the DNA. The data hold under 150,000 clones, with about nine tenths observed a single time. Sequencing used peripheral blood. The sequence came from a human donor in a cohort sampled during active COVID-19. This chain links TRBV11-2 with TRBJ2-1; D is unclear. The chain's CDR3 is CASSLGLYNEQFF. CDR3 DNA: TGTGCCAGCAGCTTAGGACTTTACAATGAGCAGTTCTTC.